In its sample, the clone carrying this T cell receptor (beta chain) was seen a few times. Its matching antigen is unknown. Employing constant-segment primers, 5'RACE generated TCR alpha and TCR beta cDNA libraries bearing sample barcodes and UMIs. In TCRdb, the 5' RACE reads were re-called with MiXCR into one record per CDR3 protein. The repertoire includes fewer than 75,000 distinct CDR3 sequences, 9% to 15% of them detected once, and roughly a quarter sits in the top ten. This entry is derived from a study of T-cell memory formation after mild COVID-19. Study results and limitations: Pre-infection memory carried some responding clones, suggesting that cross-reactive memory joined. Clones contracting day 15 to 85 were balanced CD4/CD8; later expanders leaned CD4+.

Germline V gene sequence: CDR1 MNHEY, CDR2 SVGAGI. The CDR3 runs to 15 residues. V was cut by 0 bases and J by 9 bases, with 12 bases left in between. This TCR was sampled from a man in his late teens or twenties who had mild COVID-19 (a few samples of this study predate the infection). Cell type and time point are not known. Material for sequencing was PBMCs or a T cell subset sorted from them (not recorded which). The gene calls are TRBV6-5 and TRBJ1-6; D remains ambiguous. CDR3 sequence (DNA): TGTGCCAGCAGTTACTCGGAGGCGCTCGGTTCACCCCTCCACTTT. Its protein is CASSYSEALGSPLHF.